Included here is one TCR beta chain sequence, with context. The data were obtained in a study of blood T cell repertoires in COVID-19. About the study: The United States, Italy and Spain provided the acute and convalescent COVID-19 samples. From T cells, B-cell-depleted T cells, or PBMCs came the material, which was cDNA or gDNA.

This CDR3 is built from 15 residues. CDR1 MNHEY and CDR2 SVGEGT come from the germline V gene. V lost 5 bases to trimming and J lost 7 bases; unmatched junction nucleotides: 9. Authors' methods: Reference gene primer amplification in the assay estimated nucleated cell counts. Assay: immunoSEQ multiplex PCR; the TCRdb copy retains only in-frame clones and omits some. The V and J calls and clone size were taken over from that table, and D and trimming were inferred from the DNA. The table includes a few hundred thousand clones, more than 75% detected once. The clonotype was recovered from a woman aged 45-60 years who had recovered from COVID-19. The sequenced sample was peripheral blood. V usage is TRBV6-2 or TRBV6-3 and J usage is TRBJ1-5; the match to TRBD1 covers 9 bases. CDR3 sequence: CASSKDRGVWQPQHF. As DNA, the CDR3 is TGTGCCAGCAGTAAGGACAGGGGTGTGTGGCAGCCCCAGCATTTT.